Reported below is one TCR beta chain. Unmatched junction bases numbered 8, after V lost 6 bases and J lost 6 bases. CDR1 MNHNS and CDR2 SASEGT come from the germline V gene. The CDR3 loop spans 14 amino acids. The record originates from a study of cytomegalovirus exposure and HLA in healthy donors. Primers included in the PCR were 60 Vbeta and 13 Jbeta primers. TCRdb's table, derived via immunoSEQ multiplex PCR, lists solely in-frame clones and lacks some. The sample shows 84,000 or so clones, about 88% of them seen only once. The chain recombines TRBV6-1 with TRBJ1-5, with 7 bases lining up with TRBD1. The source material was PBMCs. The receptor was derived from a woman between 50 and 59 years old in good health and CMV-seronegative. CDR3 in DNA: TGTGCCAGCAGCGAGACAGGGTTGCGTCAGCCCCAGCATTTT. This encodes CASSETGLRQPQHF.